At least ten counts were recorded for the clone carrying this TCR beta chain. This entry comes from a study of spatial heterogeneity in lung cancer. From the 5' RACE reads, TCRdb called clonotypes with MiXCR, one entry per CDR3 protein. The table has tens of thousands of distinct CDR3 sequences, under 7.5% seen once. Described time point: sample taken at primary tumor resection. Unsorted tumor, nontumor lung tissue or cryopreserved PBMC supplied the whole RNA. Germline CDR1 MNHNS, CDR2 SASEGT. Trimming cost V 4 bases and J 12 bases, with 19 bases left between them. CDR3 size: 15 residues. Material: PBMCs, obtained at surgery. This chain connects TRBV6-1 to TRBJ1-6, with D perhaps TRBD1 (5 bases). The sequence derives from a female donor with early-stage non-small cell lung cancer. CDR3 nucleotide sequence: TGTGCCAGCAGTGGCCTTGGCAGGGAGCTAATACCCCTCCACTTT. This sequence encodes CASSGLGRELIPLHF.